This is a list of T cell receptor beta chains from one sample in a study of quantifying T cell responses using KT2 cells. A single record per CDR3 protein comes from TCRdb applying MiXCR to the UMI-ligation and nested PCR reads. The data show some 33,000 distinct CDR3 sequences, about 9.4% seen once. Sequencing was carried out using PBMCs spiked with cells of the T cell clone KT2. These receptor sequences come from a human donor. The CDR3 runs from the conserved cysteine through the conserved F or W. The D gene is left open where the match is weak. Clone size is given for some rows only: seen once, a few or many times, or a class if the clone is expanded.

size,J,D,length,V,CDR3,DNA
few,TRBJ2-3,.,13,TRBV18,CASSPTGTDTQYF,TGTGCCAGCTCACCGACGGGGACAGATACGCAGTATTTT
.,TRBJ1-6,.,15,TRBV4-1,CASSQDRTPNSPLHF,TGCGCCAGCAGCCAAGATCGGACACCGAATTCACCCCTCCACTTT
many,TRBJ1-1,.,17,TRBV21-1,CASSKLGFPDPYTEAFF,TGTGCCAGCAGCAAACTAGGTTTTCCGGACCCATACACTGAAGCTTTCTTT
few,TRBJ2-1,TRBD2,15,TRBV20-1,CSARDGGGPPPEQFF,TGCAGTGCTAGAGATGGGGGAGGGCCTCCCCCTGAGCAGTTCTTC
.,TRBJ2-6,TRBD2,16,TRBV19,CASSTAGVWGANVLTF,TGTGCCAGTAGTACTGCGGGAGTGTGGGGGGCCAACGTCCTGACTTTC
many,TRBJ1-2,.,13,TRBV27,CASSFASNYGYTF,TGTGCCAGCAGTTTTGCAAGCAACTATGGCTACACCTTC
.,TRBJ2-1,.,18,TRBV24-1,CATSAPLGQQISYNEQFF,TGTGCCACCAGTGCTCCACTTGGCCAACAGATCTCCTACAATGAGCAGTTCTTC
.,TRBJ2-1,.,14,TRBV7-3,CASSVEDSYNEQFF,TGTGCCAGCAGCGTTGAAGACAGTTACAATGAGCAGTTCTTC
many,TRBJ2-3,.,16,TRBV6-1,CASSEVIGGGPDTQYF,TGTGCCAGCAGTGAAGTTATCGGCGGGGGCCCAGATACGCAGTATTTT
.,TRBJ2-1,.,13,TRBV29-1,CSVLAGNYNEQFF,TGCAGCGTCCTGGCAGGGAACTACAATGAGCAGTTCTTC
few,TRBJ2-3,TRBD2,15,TRBV12-3/TRBV12-4,CASTGLGPISDTQYF,TGTGCCAGCACCGGACTAGGGCCGATTTCAGATACGCAGTATTTT
few,TRBJ2-3,TRBD1,14,TRBV2,CASSTTGVQDTQYF,TGTGCCAGCAGCACCACAGGGGTTCAAGATACGCAGTATTTT
few,TRBJ2-7,.,14,TRBV20-1,CSARVPKSSYEQYF,TGCAGTGCTAGAGTTCCCAAAAGCTCCTACGAGCAGTACTTC
many,TRBJ2-5,.,15,TRBV4-1,CASSQVPGSQETQYF,TGCGCCAGCAGCCAAGTGCCGGGGAGCCAAGAGACCCAGTACTTC
medium-sized,TRBJ1-5,.,13,TRBV6-4,CASSDSANQPQHF,TGTGCCAGCAGTGACTCGGCCAATCAGCCCCAGCATTTT
few,TRBJ1-5,.,15,TRBV7-2,CASSPQGFKDQPQHF,TGTGCCAGCAGCCCGCAGGGGTTTAAGGATCAGCCCCAGCATTTT
.,TRBJ1-3,TRBD1,15,TRBV20-1,CSARKSQGGGNTIYF,TGCAGTGCTAGAAAGTCCCAGGGGGGTGGAAACACCATATATTTT
.,TRBJ2-7,TRBD2,14,TRBV5-1,CASSLIGLAGEQYF,TGCGCCAGCAGCTTGATAGGACTAGCTGGTGAGCAGTACTTC
many,TRBJ1-3,TRBD1,14,TRBV29-1,CSVEATGFGNTIYF,TGCAGCGTTGAAGCGACAGGGTTCGGAAACACCATATATTTT
many,TRBJ1-1,TRBD1,14,TRBV9,CASSPGQGPTEAFF,TGTGCCAGCAGCCCGGGACAGGGGCCCACTGAAGCTTTCTTT
few,TRBJ2-2,.,13,TRBV10-1,CASSESGRGELFF,TGCGCCAGCAGTGAGTCGGGGCGAGGGGAGCTGTTTTTT
few,TRBJ2-6,.,16,TRBV21-1,CASSKGTGSGANVLTF,TGTGCCAGCAGCAAAGGGACAGGGTCCGGGGCCAACGTCCTGACTTTC
.,TRBJ1-5,.,15,TRBV6-1,CASSEIHIPNQPQHF,TGTGCCAGCAGTGAAATACACATACCTAATCAGCCCCAGCATTTT
few,TRBJ2-1,TRBD2,17,TRBV20-1,CSALAGTSGGWRNEQFF,TGCAGTGCCCTAGCTGGGACTAGCGGGGGGTGGAGGAATGAGCAGTTCTTC
.,TRBJ2-1,TRBD1,14,TRBV5-1,CASSPDRGINEQFF,TGCGCCAGCAGCCCCGACAGGGGGATAAATGAGCAGTTCTTC
many,TRBJ2-4,TRBD1,17,TRBV12-3/TRBV12-4,CASSAWDRPGAKNIQYF,TGTGCCAGCTCCGCTTGGGACAGGCCAGGAGCCAAAAACATTCAGTACTTC
.,TRBJ2-5,.,13,TRBV9,CASSSPNQETQYF,TGTGCCAGCAGCTCCCCGAACCAGGAGACCCAGTACTTC
.,TRBJ2-7,TRBD2,14,TRBV20-1,CSARDGGASYEQYF,TGCAGTGCTAGAGACGGGGGGGCCTCCTACGAGCAGTACTTC
.,TRBJ2-1,TRBD1,15,TRBV7-9,CASSPPGTGNNEQFF,TGTGCCAGCAGTCCTCCCGGGACAGGGAACAATGAGCAGTTCTTC
few,TRBJ2-7,.,15,TRBV19,CASSITLGGSYEQYF,TGTGCCAGTAGTATTACCCTCGGCGGAAGCTACGAGCAGTACTTC
many,TRBJ1-5,TRBD1,14,TRBV19,CASSTDRINQPQHF,TGTGCCAGTAGTACGGACAGGATCAATCAGCCCCAGCATTTT
many,TRBJ2-7,TRBD2,17,TRBV19,CASRNVAGGNYPYEQYF,TGTGCCAGTAGAAACGTAGCGGGGGGCAATTACCCCTACGAGCAGTACTTC
many,TRBJ1-5,TRBD1,15,TRBV19,CASSNRQGSWQPQHF,TGTGCCAGTAGTAATAGACAGGGTTCTTGGCAGCCCCAGCATTTT
medium-sized,TRBJ1-1,.,13,TRBV29-1,CSVTGSPGTEAFF,TGCAGCGTGACAGGTTCGCCTGGCACTGAAGCTTTCTTT
.,TRBJ2-2,TRBD2,16,TRBV7-2,CASSQRLAGAGGELFF,TGTGCCAGCAGCCAACGACTAGCGGGGGCGGGCGGGGAGCTGTTTTTT
many,TRBJ1-2,TRBD1,16,TRBV20-1,CSARVLAGQASYGYTF,TGCAGTGCTAGAGTTCTGGCGGGACAGGCAAGCTATGGCTACACCTTC
few,TRBJ1-2,TRBD1,13,TRBV2,CASREQGGDGYTF,TGTGCCAGCAGGGAACAGGGGGGAGATGGCTACACCTTC
many,TRBJ2-3,TRBD2,17,TRBV7-9,CASSSDSAGPGTDTQYF,TGTGCCAGCAGCTCCGATTCAGCGGGACCTGGCACAGATACGCAGTATTTT
.,TRBJ2-2,.,15,TRBV6-2/TRBV6-3,CASSTAGTGAGELFF,TGTGCCAGCAGTACAGCCGGTACGGGGGCCGGGGAGCTGTTTTTT
few,TRBJ2-3,TRBD1,17,TRBV24-1,CATSDSTGTGGTDTQYF,TGTGCCACCAGTGATAGTACCGGGACAGGGGGCACAGATACGCAGTATTTT
.,TRBJ1-6,.,17,TRBV7-8,CASSLAGLGRRNSPLHF,TGTGCCAGCAGCTTAGCCGGATTGGGCAGGCGGAATTCACCCCTCCACTTT
many,TRBJ2-1,.,16,TRBV12-3/TRBV12-4,CASSLRRGLSYNEQFF,TGTGCCAGCAGTTTACGGAGGGGCCTCTCGTACAATGAGCAGTTCTTC
few,TRBJ1-2,TRBD1,17,TRBV27,CASSLSVTGTGGHGYTF,TGTGCCAGCAGTTTATCAGTTACCGGGACAGGGGGCCATGGCTACACCTTC
many,TRBJ1-2,.,12,TRBV29-1,CSVVESGLGYTF,TGCAGCGTGGTCGAATCAGGCCTCGGCTACACCTTC
few,TRBJ2-3,TRBD1,17,TRBV7-8,CASSPSPGTGGADTQYF,TGTGCCAGCAGCCCGTCTCCCGGGACAGGGGGCGCAGATACGCAGTATTTT
few,TRBJ2-7,.,14,TRBV2,CASSEVATTGEQYF,TGTGCCAGCAGTGAAGTGGCGACCACGGGGGAGCAGTACTTC
.,TRBJ2-1,.,15,TRBV6-4,CAGYLRGYLLDEQFF,TGTGCCGGCTACCTACGGGGGTATCTTTTGGATGAGCAGTTCTTC
many,TRBJ2-2,.,15,TRBV6-2/TRBV6-3,CASSSLREWAGELFF,TGTGCCAGCAGTTCGCTGAGGGAATGGGCCGGGGAGCTGTTTTTT
many,TRBJ2-7,.,15,TRBV7-9,CASSVTGKTAYEQYF,TGTGCCAGCAGCGTAACAGGGAAAACTGCCTACGAGCAGTACTTC
many,TRBJ2-2,.,15,TRBV6-4,CASSLEGGNTGELFF,TGTGCCAGCAGTTTGGAGGGAGGGAACACCGGGGAGCTGTTTTTT
medium-sized,TRBJ2-3,TRBD2,15,TRBV6-4,CASSDASGSTDTQYF,TGTGCCAGCAGTGACGCTAGCGGGAGCACAGATACGCAGTATTTT